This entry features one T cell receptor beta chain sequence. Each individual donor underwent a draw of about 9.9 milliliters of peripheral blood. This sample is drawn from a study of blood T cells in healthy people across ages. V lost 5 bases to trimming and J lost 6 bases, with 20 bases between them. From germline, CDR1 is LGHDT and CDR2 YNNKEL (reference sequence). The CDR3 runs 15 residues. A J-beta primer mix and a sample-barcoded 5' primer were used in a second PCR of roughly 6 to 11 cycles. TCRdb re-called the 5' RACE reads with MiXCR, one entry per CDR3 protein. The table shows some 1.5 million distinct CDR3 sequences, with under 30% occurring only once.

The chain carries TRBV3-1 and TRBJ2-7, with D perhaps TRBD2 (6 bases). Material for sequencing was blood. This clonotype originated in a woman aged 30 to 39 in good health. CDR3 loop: CASSWRGSLAPEQYF. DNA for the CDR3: TGTGCCAGCAGCTGGCGGGGAAGCCTTGCACCCGAGCAGTACTTC.